This T cell receptor beta chain was profiled in a study of coeliac disease. Overall study: Coeliac patients had newly diagnosed active disease, refractory type I disease, or gluten-free diet control.

Of note for this clone: Its matching antigen is unknown.

Trimming took 2 bases from V and 1 from J, leaving 7 bases between them. CDR3 size: 15 residues. Germline values: CDR1 SGHTS, CDR2 YDEGEE. Study results and caveats: Control samples showed higher TRB and TRG clonality than intraepithelial and lamina propria samples in active celiac disease. Published gliadin-specific TRB sequences appeared in about 55% of the 18 coeliac samples, 1 of 6 controls. Cross-contamination between intraepithelial and lamina propria cells was possible. Largely private TRB repertoires meant most sequences were sample-unique.

The table came from immunoSEQ multiplex PCR; TCRdb's copy has only in-frame clones and leaves some out. The table has 7,200 or so clones, 60% to 80% seen once; the top ten hold approximately 4.5%. The rearrangement joins TRBV5-8 to TRBJ2-6; weak D call: TRBD1 (6 bases). The origin of this receptor is a woman in her late teens or twenties with active celiac disease. The sequenced material came from lamina propria lymphocytes from the gut. The CDR3: CASSFDRSGANVLTF. The DNA for the CDR3 is TGTGCCAGCAGCTTCGACAGGTCTGGGGCCAACGTCCTGACTTTC.